This T cell receptor beta chain was recorded in a study of glioma-infiltrating T cells after dendritic cell vaccination. TCRdb's copy holds only in-frame clones and misses some; the assay was immunoSEQ multiplex PCR. The sample lists tens of thousands of clones, about 90% seen once, with under 4% in the top ten. General study findings and limits: Higher pretreatment TIL content predicted longer progression-free time and survival.

In the case of this clone: Its antigen is currently unknown.

The germline V gene has CDR1 SNHLY and CDR2 FYNNEI. The length of the CDR3 is 14 residues. Trimming left V 6 bases short and J 4 bases short, with 15 bases between. Fresh-frozen tumor tissue and more than two years of survival data were available for all. This sequence joins TRBV2 and TRBJ1-2, with D perhaps TRBD1 (6 bases). The origin of this receptor is a human donor with glioblastoma. The sample here was blood, taken before dendritic cell vaccination. The CDR3 loop is CASSLTGLGYGYTF. As DNA, the CDR3 is TGTGCCAGCAGCCTTACAGGGTTGGGCTATGGCTACACCTTC.